What follows describes a single T cell receptor (beta chain). Its antigen is unknown. The sample holds no much larger clone one base away, and base qualities are not on file. The study profiled bulk TCR beta-chain repertoires in matched peripheral blood, tumor and adjacent normal breast tissue taken from about 15 patients with early-stage breast cancer. Before surgery, about 5-10 mL of whole blood was collected into EDTA tubes and then processed within 2 hours. Ficoll-Paque centrifugation in SepMate-50 tubes was used to isolate peripheral blood mononuclear cells. PBMCs were cryopreserved in aliquots of about 2 to 4 million cells in roughly 90% FBS with about 10% DMSO and kept in liquid nitrogen. The Qiagen AllPrep DNA/RNA Mini kit was used to extract genomic DNA. This sample is part of a study of early stage breast cancer tumors (dated 2017 in TCRdb). Describing the broader study: Of the 15 or so invasive breast tumors, about 13 were found to be estrogen receptor-positive, progesterone receptor-positive and HER2-negative. About 65% of the 12 ER+/PR+/HER2- tumors were invasive ductal carcinomas, while the other four were invasive lobular carcinomas. A total of roughly 2.5 million templates, representing almost 1,100,000 unique clonotypes, were detected across all samples. The average read coverage per sample was roughly 10-fold. General study outcomes and caveats: Compared with adjacent normal breast tissue, tumors had roughly 2.5-fold higher T cell density and higher clonality. The small cohort size prevented analysis by tumor subtype. Repertoires from blood and normal breast were more alike than repertoires from blood and tumor, and in about 85% of the 16 patients, comparing each tissue with blood separated tumor from normal. Enriched TCRB sequences shared across patients were mostly commonly generated sequences, unlikely to play an important role in the tumor microenvironment. Bulk genomic DNA sequencing of unsorted cells missed chain pairing and functional markers such as CD4, CD8 and FOXP3.

Two independent genomic DNA replicates were amplified for each sample, with around 0.5 ug used for blood and approximately 1.5 ug for tumor or normal breast. Following the manufacturer's instructions, the ImmunoSeq Intro kit was used to carry out TCRB sequencing on genomic DNA. The multiplex PCR ran for 30 to 35 cycles using proprietary primers and spike-in control sequences for absolute quantification. An 87-bp fragment spanning the CDR3 and flanking V and J genes was sequenced with single-end 150-bp reads. Seven samples, each with two replicates, were multiplexed per lane of an Illumina MiSeq using version 3.0 chemistry. Per the original workflow: The vendor's proprietary pipeline processed the raw data and merged both replicates into a single result for each sample. A clonotype was defined as productive rearrangements that share the same V-gene family, CDR3 amino acid sequence and J-gene segment. Clonality was computed as 1 minus the normalized Shannon entropy (Pielou evenness) of TCRB abundances. T cell density was estimated as total templates divided by the number of input cells, with the number of input cells inferred from the DNA input amount. Recon, run with its default parameters, was used to estimate overall repertoire diversity and clonality. Tumor-enriched clonotypes were defined as having over 0.1% abundance in tumor and at least 32-fold higher abundance than in normal breast. TCRdb stores this immuneACCESS table with in-frame sequences only. Part of the clones is absent; in the studies checked, under half of the shortfall reflects unresolved V genes, and no reason is known for the rest. The V and J calls and the clone size are those of that table, but D and trimming were determined from the DNA. The table for this sample lists about 48,000 clones; about 80% of them were counted only once. The top ten clones comprise more than 1.1% of the sample.

The germline V gene encodes CDR1 LNHDA and CDR2 SQIVND (reference sequence). Trimming accounts for 3 bases at V and 6 bases at J, while the number of junction bases matched to no gene is 7. The CDR3 sequence holds 14 residues, the cysteine and phenylalanine included. The CDR3 DNA has 42 bases and is translated from base 1. What was sequenced was blood. The clonotype was recovered from a person between 45 and 65 years old with breast cancer. This chain is built from TRBV19 and TRBJ2-7, with 8 central nucleotides matching TRBD2. DNA sequence: TGTGCCAGTAGTATCCCAGCGGGAGAGGCCGAGCAGTACTTC. This gives the protein CASSIPAGEAEQYF.